This T cell receptor beta chain was retrieved from a study of blood T cell repertoires in COVID-19. At the level of the study: Donors in the United States, Italy and Spain gave samples during acute or convalescent COVID-19. PBMCs, B-cell-depleted T cells, or T cells were the source of the cDNA or gDNA that made up the material.

In the source study's methods: Reference gene primer amplification in the assay estimated nucleated cell counts. Libraries were prepared by immunoSEQ multiplex PCR; TCRdb keeps only in-frame clonotypes and omits some of them. V, J and clone size were drawn from that table, and D and trimming were deduced from the DNA. The sample yields fewer than 50,000 clones, over 65% seen once. The receptor was derived from a man older than 75 with acute or convalescent COVID-19. The sequenced material came from peripheral blood.

The CDR3 reads CASSLARLAMPSDTQYF. The DNA for the CDR3 is TGTGCCAGCAGCTTAGCGAGACTAGCAATGCCTTCGGATACGCAGTATTTT. J is TRBJ2-3 and V is TRBV7-8; 7 bases agree with TRBD2. The CDR3 runs 17 residues. Losses at the gene ends were 0 bases for V and 6 bases for J; bases not matched to a gene: 12. Germline V lookup: CDR1 SGHVS, CDR2 FQNEAQ.